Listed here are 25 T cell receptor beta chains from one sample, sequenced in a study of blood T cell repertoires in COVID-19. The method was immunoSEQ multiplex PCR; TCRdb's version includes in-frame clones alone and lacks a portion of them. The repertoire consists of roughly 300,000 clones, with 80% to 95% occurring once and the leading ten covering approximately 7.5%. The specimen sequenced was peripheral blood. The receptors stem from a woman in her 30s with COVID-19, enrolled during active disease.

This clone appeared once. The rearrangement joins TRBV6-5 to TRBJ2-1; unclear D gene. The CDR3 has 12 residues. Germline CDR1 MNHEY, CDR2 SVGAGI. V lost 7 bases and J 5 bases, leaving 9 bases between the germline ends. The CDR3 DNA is TGTGCCAGCAAAAACAGAGACAATGAGCAGTTCTTC. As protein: CASKNRDNEQFF.

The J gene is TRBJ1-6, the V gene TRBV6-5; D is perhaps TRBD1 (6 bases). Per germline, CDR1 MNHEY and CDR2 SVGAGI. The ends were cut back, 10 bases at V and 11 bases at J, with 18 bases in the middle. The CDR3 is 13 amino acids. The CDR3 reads CATGDVNRAPLHF. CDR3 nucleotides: TGTGCCACAGGGGATGTCAACAGGGCACCCCTCCACTTT.

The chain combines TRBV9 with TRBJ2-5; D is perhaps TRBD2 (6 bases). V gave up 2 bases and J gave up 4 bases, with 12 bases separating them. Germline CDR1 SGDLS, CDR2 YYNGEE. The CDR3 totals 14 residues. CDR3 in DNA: TGTGCCAGCAGCGTCCTCGGGGGTGGAGAGACCCAGTACTTC. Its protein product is CASSVLGGGETQYF.

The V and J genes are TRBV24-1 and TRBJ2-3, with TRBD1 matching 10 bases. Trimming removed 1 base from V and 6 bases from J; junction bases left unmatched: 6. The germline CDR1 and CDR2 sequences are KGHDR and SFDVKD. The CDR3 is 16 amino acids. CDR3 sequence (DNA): TGTGCCACCAGTGATTTAGGGGACAGGGGTTCGGATACGCAGTATTTT. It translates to CATSDLGDRGSDTQYF.

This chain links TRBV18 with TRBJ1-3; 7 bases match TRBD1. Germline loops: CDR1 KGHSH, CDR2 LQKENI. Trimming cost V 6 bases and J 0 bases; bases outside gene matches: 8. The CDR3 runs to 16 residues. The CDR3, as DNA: TGTGCCAGCTCTCCTCAACAGGGGAACTCTGGAAACACCATATATTTT. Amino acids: CASSPQQGNSGNTIYF.

CDR3 sequence reads: CAWSYRDNQPQHF. The CDR3 bases are TGTGCCTGGAGTTACAGGGACAATCAGCCCCAGCATTTT. V gene TRBV30 combines with J gene TRBJ1-5, with a weak D call TRBD1 (6 bases). With 2 bases removed from V and 3 bases from J, the gap between germline ends came to 8 bases. Germline V gene lookup returns CDR1 GTSNPN and CDR2 SVGIG (reference sequence). The CDR3 spans 13 residues. Drawing the rest from reference TRBV30 and TRBJ1-5, the complete variable domain is SQTIHQWPATLVQPVGSPLSLECTVEGTSNPNLYWYRQAAGRGLQLLFYSVGIGQISSEVPQNLSASRPQDRQFILSSKKLLLSDSGFYLCAWSYRDNQPQHFGDGTRLSIL.

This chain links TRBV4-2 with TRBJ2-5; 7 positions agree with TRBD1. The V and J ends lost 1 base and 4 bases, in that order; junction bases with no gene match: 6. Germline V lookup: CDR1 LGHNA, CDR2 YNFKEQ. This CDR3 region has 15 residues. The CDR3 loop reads CASSQGDRDAETQYF. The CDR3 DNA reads TGTGCCAGCAGCCAAGGTGACAGGGACGCAGAGACCCAGTACTTC.

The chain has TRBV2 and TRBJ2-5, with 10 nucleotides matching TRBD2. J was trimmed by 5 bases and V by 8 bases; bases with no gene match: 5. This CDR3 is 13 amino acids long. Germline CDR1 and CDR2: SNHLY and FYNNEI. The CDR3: CASRGTSVETQYF. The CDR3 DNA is TGTGCCAGCCGGGGGACTAGCGTGGAGACCCAGTACTTC.

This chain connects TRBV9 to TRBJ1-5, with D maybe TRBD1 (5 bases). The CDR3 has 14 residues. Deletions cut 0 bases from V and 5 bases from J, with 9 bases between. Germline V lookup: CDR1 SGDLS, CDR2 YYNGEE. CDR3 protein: CASSVAPGDQPQHF. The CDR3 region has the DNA TGTGCCAGCAGCGTAGCCCCGGGGGATCAGCCCCAGCATTTT.

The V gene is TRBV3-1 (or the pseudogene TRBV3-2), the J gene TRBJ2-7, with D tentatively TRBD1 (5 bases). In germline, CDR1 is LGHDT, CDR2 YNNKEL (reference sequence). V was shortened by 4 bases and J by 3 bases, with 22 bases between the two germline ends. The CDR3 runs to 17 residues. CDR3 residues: CASSRISPDSIIYEQYF. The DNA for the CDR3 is TGTGCCAGCAGCCGCATTAGCCCAGACAGTATTATCTACGAGCAGTACTTC.

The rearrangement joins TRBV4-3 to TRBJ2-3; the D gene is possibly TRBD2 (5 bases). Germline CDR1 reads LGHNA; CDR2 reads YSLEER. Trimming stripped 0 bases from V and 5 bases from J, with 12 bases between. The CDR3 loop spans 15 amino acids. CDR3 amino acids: CASSQDPSEGDTQYF. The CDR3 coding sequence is TGCGCCAGCAGCCAAGATCCCTCAGAGGGAGATACGCAGTATTTT.

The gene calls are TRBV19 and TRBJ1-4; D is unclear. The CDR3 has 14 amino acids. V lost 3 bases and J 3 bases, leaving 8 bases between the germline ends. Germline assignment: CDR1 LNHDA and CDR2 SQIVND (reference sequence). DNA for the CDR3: TGTGCCAGTAGTATTTTGGGCCCTAATGAAAAACTGTTTTTT. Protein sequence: CASSILGPNEKLFF. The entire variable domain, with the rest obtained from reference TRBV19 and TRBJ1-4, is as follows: DGGITQSPKYLFRKEGQNVTLSCEQNLNHDAMYWYRQDPGQGLRLIYYSQIVNDFQKGDIAEGYSVSREKKESFPLTVTSAQKNPTAFYLCASSILGPNEKLFFGSGTQLSVL.

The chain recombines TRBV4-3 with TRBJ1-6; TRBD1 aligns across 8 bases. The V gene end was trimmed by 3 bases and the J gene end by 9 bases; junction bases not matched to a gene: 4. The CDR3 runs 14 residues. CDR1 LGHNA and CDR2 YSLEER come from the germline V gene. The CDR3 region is CASSHGQGRSPLHF. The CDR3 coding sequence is TGCGCCAGCAGCCACGGACAGGGACGTTCACCCCTCCACTTT.

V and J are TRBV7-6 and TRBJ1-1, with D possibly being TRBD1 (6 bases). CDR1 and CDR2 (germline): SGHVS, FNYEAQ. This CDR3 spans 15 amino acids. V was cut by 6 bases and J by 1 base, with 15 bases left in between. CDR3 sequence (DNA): TGTGCCAGCAGGCCCAACAGGGTCGGGAACACTGAAGCTTTCTTT. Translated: CASRPNRVGNTEAFF.

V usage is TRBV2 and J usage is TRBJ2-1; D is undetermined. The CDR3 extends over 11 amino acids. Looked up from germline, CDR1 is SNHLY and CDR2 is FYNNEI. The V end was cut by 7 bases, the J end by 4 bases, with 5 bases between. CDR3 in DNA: TGTGCCAGCACCCAGTACAATGAGCAGTTCTTC. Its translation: CASTQYNEQFF. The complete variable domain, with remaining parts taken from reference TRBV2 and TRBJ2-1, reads EPEVTQTPSHQVTQMGQEVILRCVPISNHLYFYWYRQILGQKVEFLVSFYNNEISEKSEIFDDQFSVERPDGSNFTLKIRSTKLEDSAMYFCASTQYNEQFFGPGTRLTVL.

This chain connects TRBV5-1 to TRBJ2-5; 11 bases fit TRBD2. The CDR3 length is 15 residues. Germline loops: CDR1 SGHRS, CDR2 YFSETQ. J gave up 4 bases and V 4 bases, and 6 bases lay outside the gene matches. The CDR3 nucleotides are TGCGCCAGCAGCGTTAGCGGGAGGGCGGGAGAGACCCAGTACTTC. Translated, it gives CASSVSGRAGETQYF.

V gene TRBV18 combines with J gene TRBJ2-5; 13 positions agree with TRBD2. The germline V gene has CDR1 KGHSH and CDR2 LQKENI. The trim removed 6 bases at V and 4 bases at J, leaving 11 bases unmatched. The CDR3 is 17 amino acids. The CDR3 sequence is CASSGLAGEAQLETQYF. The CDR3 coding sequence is TGTGCCAGCTCCGGACTAGCGGGAGAGGCTCAGCTAGAGACCCAGTACTTC.

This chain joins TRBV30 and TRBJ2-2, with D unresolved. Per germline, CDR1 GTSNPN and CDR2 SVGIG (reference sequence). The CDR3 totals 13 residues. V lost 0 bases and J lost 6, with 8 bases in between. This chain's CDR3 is CAWSVLGAGELFF. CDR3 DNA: TGTGCCTGGAGTGTACTCGGAGCCGGGGAGCTGTTTTTT.

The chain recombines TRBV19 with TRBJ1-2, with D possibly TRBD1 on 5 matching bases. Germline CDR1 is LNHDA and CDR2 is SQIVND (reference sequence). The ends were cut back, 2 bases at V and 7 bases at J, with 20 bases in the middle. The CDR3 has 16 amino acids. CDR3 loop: CASSIRQRTKKRGYTF. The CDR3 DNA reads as TGTGCCAGTAGTATACGGCAACGGACAAAAAAGCGTGGCTACACCTTC.

The DNA for the CDR3 is TGTGCCAGCAGCCGCCTCCCAGAGGGGACTAGCGGGAGGGATACGCAGTATTTT. The encoded protein is CASSRLPEGTSGRDTQYF. This sequence joins TRBV4-2 and TRBJ2-3, with 15 positions matching TRBD2. Germline V gene sequence: CDR1 LGHNA, CDR2 YNFKEQ. V lost 4 bases and J lost 6; bases outside the gene matches: 11. This CDR3 has 18 residues.

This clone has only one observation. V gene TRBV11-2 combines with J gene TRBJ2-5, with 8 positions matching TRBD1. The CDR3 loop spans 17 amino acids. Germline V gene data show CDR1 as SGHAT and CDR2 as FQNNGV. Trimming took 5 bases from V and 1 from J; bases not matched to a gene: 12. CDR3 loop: CASSRHGTGRFQETQYF. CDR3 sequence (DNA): TGTGCCAGCAGCCGTCACGGGACAGGACGATTCCAAGAGACCCAGTACTTC.

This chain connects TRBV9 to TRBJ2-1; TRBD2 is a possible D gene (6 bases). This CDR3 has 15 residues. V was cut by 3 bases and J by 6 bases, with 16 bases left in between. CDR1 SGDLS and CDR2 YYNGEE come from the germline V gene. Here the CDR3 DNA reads TGTGCCAGCAGCGCCGGGACTGGGGATGCCAATGAGCAGTTCTTC. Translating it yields CASSAGTGDANEQFF.

CDR3 loop: CASSRPGLADTDSSYEQYF. DNA for the CDR3: TGTGCCAGCAGTCGCCCGGGACTAGCGGATACTGATAGCTCCTACGAGCAGTACTTC. J is TRBJ2-7 and V is TRBV28, with 11 bases lining up with TRBD2. The trim removed 5 bases at V and 0 bases at J, leaving 15 bases unmatched. The CDR3 totals 19 residues. Germline CDR1 MDHEN, CDR2 SYDVKM.

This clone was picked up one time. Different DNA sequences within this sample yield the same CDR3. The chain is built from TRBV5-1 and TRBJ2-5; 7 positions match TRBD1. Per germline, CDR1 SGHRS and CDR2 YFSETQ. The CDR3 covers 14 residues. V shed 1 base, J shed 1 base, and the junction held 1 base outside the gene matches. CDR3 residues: CASSLRDSQETQYF. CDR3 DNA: TGCGCCAGCAGCTTGAGGGACAGCCAAGAGACCCAGTACTTC.

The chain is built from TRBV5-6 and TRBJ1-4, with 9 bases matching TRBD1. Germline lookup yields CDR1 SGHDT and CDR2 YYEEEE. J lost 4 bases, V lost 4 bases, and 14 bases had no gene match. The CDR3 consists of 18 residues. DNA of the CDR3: TGTGCCAGCAGCCTCGACAGGGGGACGGGTTCAGGTAATGAAAAACTGTTTTTT. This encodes CASSLDRGTGSGNEKLFF.